A single sample is the source of the 29 T cell receptor beta chains below, sequenced in a study of blood T cell repertoires in COVID-19 (TCRdb year 2020). The library was made by the immunoSEQ multiplex PCR assay. The clones in this table, taken by TCRdb from immuneACCESS, are in-frame only. Not every clone is retained; where verified, under half of the shortfall comes from an unresolved V gene, and the cause of the rest is unknown. Recorded for this sample are a few hundred thousand clones; over 75% of them occurred a single time. The ten biggest clones cover 4% to 4.5% of the sample. What was sequenced was PBMCs or T cells enriched from blood (not recorded which). Every receptor here comes from a woman in her twenties or thirties who had recovered from COVID-19.

V and J are TRBV6-5 and TRBJ1-1, with 7 bases that match TRBD1. Germline trimming cut 6 bases from V and 4 bases from J; bases unmatched to any gene: 2. The CDR3 runs to 12 residues. Germline CDR1 is MNHEY and CDR2 is SVGAGI. CDR3 bases: TGTGCCAGCAGAAGACAGGGCACTGAAGCTTTCTTT. This translates into CASRRQGTEAFF.

This clone came up once. V and J are TRBV11-2 and TRBJ2-7; 8 positions match TRBD2. This CDR3 has 14 residues. J lost 0 bases, V lost 3 bases, and 1 base had no gene match. Germline V gene sequence: CDR1 SGHAT, CDR2 FQNNGV. CDR3 sequence (DNA): TGTGCCAGCAGCTTTAGCGGGGCCTCCTACGAGCAGTACTTC. As protein: CASSFSGASYEQYF.

This chain joins TRBV6-6 and TRBJ1-1; D is perhaps TRBD1 (6 bases). V was clipped by 5 bases and J by 3 bases, with 16 bases between them. CDR3 length: 15 residues. CDR1 and CDR2 from the germline V gene are MNHNY and SVGAGI (reference sequence). The CDR3 region has the DNA TGTGCCAGCAGTCTACGCCCGACAGGAGACACTGAAGCTTTCTTT. Residues: CASSLRPTGDTEAFF.

V and J are TRBV11-2 and TRBJ1-6, with 9 bases lining up with TRBD1. Germline V gene lookup returns CDR1 SGHAT and CDR2 FQNNGV. V lost 2 bases to trimming and J lost 5 bases; unmatched junction nucleotides: 4. This CDR3 contains 16 residues. In DNA, the CDR3 is TGTGCCAGCAGCTTATTCCGGGACAGGGATAATTCACCCCTCCACTTT. Encoded protein: CASSLFRDRDNSPLHF.

The chain couples TRBV19 to TRBJ1-5; the D gene is possibly TRBD1 (5 bases). The CDR3 runs 14 residues. The germline V and J ends were trimmed by 3 bases and 1 base, with 7 bases remaining between them. Germline V lookup: CDR1 LNHDA, CDR2 SQIVND (reference sequence). CDR3 region: CASSIGGSNQPQHF. In DNA form, the CDR3 reads TGTGCCAGTAGTATCGGGGGGAGCAATCAGCCCCAGCATTTT.

This clone showed up just once. This chain connects TRBV21-1 to TRBJ1-5; the table's D call TRBD1 went unverified against the DNA. TRBV21-1 is a pseudogene locus. The CDR3 runs to 19 residues. CDR3 sequence (DNA): TGTGCCAGCCTACAACGTGATTCCCCGGGACAGGGGTTGGGCGGGCCCCAGCATTTT. It translates to CASLQRDSPGQGLGGPQHF.

This chain uses TRBV28 with TRBJ1-4; 7 bases align to TRBD1. Germline V gene sequence: CDR1 MDHEN, CDR2 SYDVKM. CDR3 size: 15 residues. V trimming: 5 bases; J trimming: 8 bases; junction bases outside the gene matches: 11. CDR3 protein: CASSTSQGQREKLFF. The CDR3 DNA is TGTGCCAGCAGTACCTCTCAGGGACAGCGCGAAAAACTGTTTTTT.

This rearrangement joins TRBV18 to TRBJ2-1; D is possibly TRBD2 (5 bases). The CDR3 runs to 12 residues. Germline loops: CDR1 KGHSH, CDR2 LQKENI. Deletions cut 5 bases from V and 7 bases from J, with 9 bases between. CDR3 residues: CASSSQRNEQFF. The CDR3 DNA reads as TGTGCCAGCTCATCCCAGCGGAATGAGCAGTTCTTC.

The V gene is TRBV7-6, the J gene TRBJ1-2; D ambiguous. V shed 5 bases and J shed 5 bases, with 12 bases lying between them. The length of the CDR3 is 13 residues. The germline V gene encodes CDR1 SGHVS and CDR2 FNYEAQ. The CDR3 nucleotides read TGTGCCAGCAGCCCAACAGTAGGATATGGCTACACCTTC. The encoded protein is CASSPTVGYGYTF.

V and J are TRBV19 and TRBJ2-4; D remains ambiguous. CDR1 LNHDA and CDR2 SQIVND come from the germline V gene (reference sequence). CDR3 length: 15 residues. Trimming took off 2 bases at V and 0 bases at J, with 8 bases between the two ends. CDR3 sequence: CASSILRLAKNIQYF. The CDR3 DNA follows: TGTGCCAGTAGTATATTACGGTTAGCCAAAAACATTCAGTACTTC.

This clone was observed once. This sequence joins TRBV9 and TRBJ1-2, with 10 bases matching TRBD1. V lost 3 bases, J lost 10 bases, and 6 bases stayed unmatched. CDR3 length: 13 amino acids. Germline assignment: CDR1 SGDLS and CDR2 YYNGEE. The CDR3 region has the DNA TGTGCCAGCAGCGCCCAGGACAGGGGGGACTACACCTTC. The encoded protein is CASSAQDRGDYTF.

The chain links TRBV30 to TRBJ1-1, with D possibly being TRBD1 (5 bases). Germline V lookup: CDR1 GTSNPN, CDR2 SVGIG (reference sequence). This CDR3 comprises 12 residues. V dropped 4 bases and J dropped 3 bases, with 9 bases sitting between them. The CDR3 DNA follows: TGTGCCTGGATGGGGGGGGACACTGAAGCTTTCTTT. Its protein product is CAWMGGDTEAFF.

The chain links TRBV3-1 (or the pseudogene TRBV3-2) to TRBJ2-3; 7 nucleotides match TRBD1. The junction had 7 bases not matched to a gene; V was cut back by 1 base and J by 9 bases. The CDR3 extends over 14 amino acids. Germline CDR1 reads LGHDT; CDR2 reads YNNKEL (reference sequence). The CDR3 here is CASSQGGGKLTQYF. DNA for the CDR3: TGTGCCAGCAGCCAAGGAGGGGGCAAGTTAACGCAGTATTTT.

The chain recombines TRBV5-6 with TRBJ2-7; tentative D call: TRBD2 (6 bases). V lost 3 bases to trimming and J lost 2 bases, with 15 bases between them. Germline-derived CDR1 and CDR2 are SGHDT and YYEEEE. The CDR3 covers 15 residues. The CDR3 nucleotides are TGTGCCAGCAGCTGGGGGTCTAGCGCTACCTACGAGCAGTACTTC. It is translated as CASSWGSSATYEQYF.

This chain connects TRBV4-1 to TRBJ1-6; D perhaps matches TRBD1 (6 bases). Germline assignment: CDR1 MGHRA and CDR2 YSYEKL. CDR3 length equals 18 residues. V was clipped by 1 base and J by 8 bases, with 21 bases between them. CDR3 nucleotides: TGCGCCAGCAGCCAAGTCAGGGGCGTGGGACCTCGAGATTCACCCCTCCACTTT. Residues: CASSQVRGVGPRDSPLHF.

This clone was counted between two and nine times. This chain joins TRBV7-8 and TRBJ2-1; D is perhaps TRBD2 (5 bases). In germline, CDR1 is SGHVS, CDR2 FQNEAQ. Trimming pared 5 bases from V and 9 bases from J, leaving 17 bases between. This CDR3 comprises 14 residues. The DNA for the CDR3 is TGTGCCAGCAGCGGCGGGCCGGCCGCCACTGAGCAGTTCTTC. It translates to CASSGGPAATEQFF.

This clone occurred once. The chain joins TRBV5-4 to TRBJ2-1, with 7 bases aligning to TRBD1. The CDR3 totals 14 residues. The germline V gene has CDR1 SGHNT and CDR2 YYREEE (reference sequence). Trimming removed 8 bases from V and 3 bases from J; junction bases left unmatched: 8. Here the CDR3 reads CASVNRGRYNEQFF. The CDR3, as DNA: TGTGCCAGTGTGAACAGGGGCCGCTACAATGAGCAGTTCTTC.

This clone was seen a single time. The chain's CDR3 is CASSYLSGTGYEYF. The CDR3 DNA sequence: TGTGCCAGCAGTTACCTATCCGGGACAGGGTATGAGTACTTC. The chain recombines TRBV27 with TRBJ2-7, with TRBD1 identical over 9 bases. Germline loops: CDR1 MNHEY, CDR2 SMNVEV (reference sequence). V dropped 4 bases and J dropped 11; count of bases not matched to a gene: 12. The CDR3 loop spans 14 amino acids.

The rearrangement uses TRBV19 and TRBJ1-4; possibly TRBD1 for D (5 bases). Trimming shortened V by 5 bases and J by 1 base, and 14 bases separated the two germline ends. Germline V gives CDR1 LNHDA, CDR2 SQIVND (reference sequence). This CDR3 comprises 16 residues. CDR3 nucleotides: TGTGCCAGTAGTCGCTGGCAGGGCGAAACTAATGAAAAACTGTTTTTT. It encodes CASSRWQGETNEKLFF. The whole variable domain, filled in from reference TRBV19 and TRBJ1-4, reads DGGITQSPKYLFRKEGQNVTLSCEQNLNHDAMYWYRQDPGQGLRLIYYSQIVNDFQKGDIAEGYSVSREKKESFPLTVTSAQKNPTAFYLCASSRWQGETNEKLFFGSGTQLSVL.

The chain uses TRBV4-1 and TRBJ1-4; 8 bases align to TRBD1. The CDR3 is 17 amino acids. After removal of 1 base from V and 8 bases from J, the junction contained 12 bases not matched to a gene. Germline-derived CDR1 and CDR2 are MGHRA and YSYEKL. The CDR3 loop is CASSQGTGGYRGEKLFF. DNA for the CDR3: TGCGCCAGCAGCCAAGGAACAGGGGGGTACCGAGGGGAAAAACTGTTTTTT.

The chain is built from TRBV6-5 and TRBJ2-5, with 11 bases fitting TRBD2. Germline V lookup: CDR1 MNHEY, CDR2 SVGAGI. The V and J ends lost 0 bases and 7 bases, in that order; junction bases with no gene match: 4. The CDR3 is 15 amino acids. As DNA, the CDR3 is TGTGCCAGCAGTTACTCGGGACTAGCGGTTGGGACCCAGTACTTC. Translated, it gives CASSYSGLAVGTQYF.

This clone was seen a single time. V and J are TRBV15 and TRBJ1-5; tentatively, D is TRBD1 (6 bases). Germline assignment: CDR1 LNHNV and CDR2 YYDKDF (reference sequence). The CDR3 loop spans 15 amino acids. V was trimmed by 0 bases and J by 2 bases, leaving 8 bases between them. CDR3 DNA: TGTGCCACCAGCAGAGATAAGGGGGGCAATCAGCCCCAGCATTTT. It translates to CATSRDKGGNQPQHF.

This sequence joins TRBV10-2 and TRBJ2-1, with 10 bases fitting TRBD1. Germline V lookup: CDR1 WSHSY, CDR2 SAAADI. This CDR3 spans 16 amino acids. Losses at the gene ends were 3 bases for V and 9 bases for J; bases not matched to a gene: 11. The CDR3 nucleotides read TGCGCCAGCAGTGATTTCGGGACAGGGGAAAAGGTTGAGCAGTTCTTC. Protein product: CASSDFGTGEKVEQFF.

The chain links TRBV4-1 to TRBJ1-1; 8 bases match TRBD1. Trimming at V came to 4 bases and at J to 10 bases, leaving 8 bases not matched to a gene. This CDR3 has 13 residues. Germline CDR1 and CDR2: MGHRA and YSYEKL. The CDR3: CASSPYRGGGAFF. The CDR3 nucleotides are TGCGCCAGCAGCCCTTACAGGGGGGGTGGAGCTTTCTTT.

The chain has TRBV19 and TRBJ1-1, with TRBD1 identical over 8 bases. This CDR3 is built from 16 residues. Per the germline V gene, CDR1 is LNHDA and CDR2 is SQIVND (reference sequence). Losses at the gene ends were 5 bases for V and 0 bases for J; bases not matched to a gene: 8. The DNA for the CDR3 is TGTGCCAGTAGTCCCCACCGGACAGGGATGAACACTGAAGCTTTCTTT. This gives the protein CASSPHRTGMNTEAFF. Looking up the rest from reference TRBV19 and TRBJ1-1 gives the full variable domain: DGGITQSPKYLFRKEGQNVTLSCEQNLNHDAMYWYRQDPGQGLRLIYYSQIVNDFQKGDIAEGYSVSREKKESFPLTVTSAQKNPTAFYLCASSPHRTGMNTEAFFGQGTRLTVV.

The CDR3 reads CASSDGRDSNQPQHF. The CDR3 DNA reads TGTGCCAGCAGTGATGGCAGGGATTCAAATCAGCCCCAGCATTTT. The genes are TRBV25-1 and TRBJ1-5, with TRBD1 as a possible D gene (5 bases). Trimming pared 3 bases from V and 4 bases from J, leaving 13 bases between. Looked up from germline, CDR1 is MGHDK and CDR2 is SYGVNS. The CDR3 spans 15 residues.

The rearrangement uses TRBV7-2 and TRBJ2-3; D gene uncertain. CDR1 and CDR2 from the germline V gene are SGHTA and FQGNSA. Trimming removed 8 bases at V and 4 bases at J, with 10 bases between. The CDR3 spans 12 residues. CDR3 loop: CASRRSPDTQYF. CDR3 DNA sequence: TGTGCCAGCCGTCGTAGCCCAGATACGCAGTATTTT.

This clone was counted once. The chain recombines TRBV19 with TRBJ1-5; TRBD1 is a possible D gene (5 bases). Germline CDR1 reads LNHDA; CDR2 reads SQIVND (reference sequence). Between the trimmed V and J ends, which lost 4 bases and 3 bases, there was a span of 7 bases. The CDR3 has 13 residues. In DNA, the CDR3 is TGTGCCAGTAGTAGACAGAACAATCAGCCCCAGCATTTT. Encoded protein: CASSRQNNQPQHF. Drawing the rest from reference TRBV19 and TRBJ1-5, the complete variable domain is DGGITQSPKYLFRKEGQNVTLSCEQNLNHDAMYWYRQDPGQGLRLIYYSQIVNDFQKGDIAEGYSVSREKKESFPLTVTSAQKNPTAFYLCASSRQNNQPQHFGDGTRLSIL.

V and J are TRBV5-1 and TRBJ1-1; 7 bases are shared with TRBD1. The CDR3 has 19 residues. Losses at the gene ends were 3 bases for V and 4 bases for J; bases not matched to a gene: 21. In germline, CDR1 is SGHRS, CDR2 YFSETQ. The CDR3 region is CASSSHRDREFPPGTEAFF. Written as DNA, the CDR3 is TGCGCCAGCAGCTCCCACCGAGACAGGGAGTTCCCCCCCGGCACTGAAGCTTTCTTT. Looking up the rest from reference TRBV5-1 and TRBJ1-1 gives the full variable domain: KAGVTQTPRYLIKTRGQQVTLSCSPISGHRSVSWYQQTPGQGLQFLFEYFSETQRNKGNFPGRFSGRQFSNSRSEMNVSTLELGDSALYLCASSSHRDREFPPGTEAFFGQGTRLTVV.